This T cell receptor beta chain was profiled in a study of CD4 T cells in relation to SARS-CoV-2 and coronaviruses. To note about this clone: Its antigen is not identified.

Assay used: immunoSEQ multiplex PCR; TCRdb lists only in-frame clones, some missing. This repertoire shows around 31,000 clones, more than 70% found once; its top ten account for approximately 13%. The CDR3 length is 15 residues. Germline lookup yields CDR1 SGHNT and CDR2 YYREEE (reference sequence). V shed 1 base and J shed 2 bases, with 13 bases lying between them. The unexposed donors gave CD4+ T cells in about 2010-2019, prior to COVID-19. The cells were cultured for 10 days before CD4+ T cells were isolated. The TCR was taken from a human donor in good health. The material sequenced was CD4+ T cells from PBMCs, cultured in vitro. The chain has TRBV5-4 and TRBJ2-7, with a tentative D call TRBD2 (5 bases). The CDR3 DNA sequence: TGTGCCAGCAGCTTGTCGTTGGGGAGCGCCTACGAGCAGTACTTC. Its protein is CASSLSLGSAYEQYF. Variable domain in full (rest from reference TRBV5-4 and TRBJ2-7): ETGVTQSPTHLIKTRGQQVTLRCSSQSGHNTVSWYQQALGQGPQFIFQYYREEENGRGNFPPRFSGLQFPNYSSELNVNALELDDSALYLCASSLSLGSAYEQYFGPGTRLTVT.